The 20 T cell receptor beta chains reported below all come from one sample, sequenced in a study of blood T cell repertoires in COVID-19 (dated by TCRdb to 2020 to 2022). The receptor library was made with the immunoSEQ multiplex PCR assay. TCRdb mirrors the immuneACCESS table, restricted to in-frame sequences. Some clones are absent from its copies; in checked studies, under half trace to an unresolved V gene, and the reason for the others is unknown. The sample table holds around 140,000 clones, of which around four fifths were seen once. 3% to 3.5% of the sample is in the top ten clones. The source material was PBMCs or T cells enriched from blood (not recorded which). The receptors here all came from a woman aged 50 to 60 with acute COVID-19.

This clone was observed once. V gene TRBV5-6 combines with J gene TRBJ1-1; 8 bases are shared with TRBD1. The CDR3 sequence is 15 residues long. CDR1 and CDR2 (germline): SGHDT, YYEEEE. Trimming cost V 4 bases and J 1 base; bases outside gene matches: 6. The CDR3 reads CASSRPGTGNTEAFF. CDR3 nucleotide sequence: TGTGCCAGCAGCAGGCCCGGGACAGGGAACACTGAAGCTTTCTTT.

A remark on this clone: Other DNA sequences in this specimen translate into the identical CDR3. The chain links TRBV29-1 to TRBJ2-3; a possible D gene is TRBD1 (5 bases). V lost 4 bases to trimming and J lost 3 bases, with 8 bases between them. Germline V gives CDR1 SQVTM, CDR2 ANQGSEA. The CDR3 spans 12 residues. The CDR3 region is CSVVQGTDTQYF. For the CDR3, the DNA is TGCAGCGTTGTGCAGGGTACAGATACGCAGTATTTT.

The rearrangement links TRBV5-4 to TRBJ1-1; D not resolved. The germline CDR1 and CDR2 sequences are SGHNT and YYREEE (reference sequence). V gave up 3 bases and J gave up 7 bases, with 10 bases separating them. This CDR3 is 12 amino acids long. The CDR3 DNA follows: TGTGCCAGCAGCTCCGGGTCGGGTGAAGCTTTCTTT. It yields the protein CASSSGSGEAFF.

The table lists this clone with a count of one. V and J are TRBV19 and TRBJ2-7; 11 positions agree with TRBD1. The junction had 2 bases not matched to a gene; V was cut back by 8 bases and J by 2 bases. The CDR3 loop spans 13 amino acids. From germline, CDR1 is LNHDA and CDR2 SQIVND (reference sequence). The CDR3 nucleotides are TGTGCCAGTGGACAGGGGGCGGCCTACGAGCAGTACTTC. It translates to CASGQGAAYEQYF.

The chain is built from TRBV23-1 and TRBJ1-5; TRBD1 aligns across 7 bases. TRBV23-1 falls under the ORF class, with uncertain function. There are 15 residues in the CDR3. V shed 0 bases and J 5 bases; nucleotides not matched to a gene: 4. CDR3 residues: CASSQSDRVDQPQHF. The CDR3 DNA follows: TGCGCCAGCAGTCAATCCGACAGGGTCGATCAGCCCCAGCATTTT.

This clone came up once. The chain joins TRBV9 to TRBJ2-2, with a tentative D call TRBD1 (6 bases). Per germline, CDR1 SGDLS and CDR2 YYNGEE. The CDR3 totals 17 residues. The V gene lost 0 bases and the J gene lost 0 bases, with 12 bases spanning the gap. CDR3 nucleotides: TGTGCCAGCAGCGTAGTGGACAGTAACTCGAACACCGGGGAGCTGTTTTTT. This codes for CASSVVDSNSNTGELFF.

This chain connects TRBV5-1 to TRBJ2-2; no definite D call. Per the germline V gene, CDR1 is SGHRS and CDR2 is YFSETQ. This CDR3 contains 16 residues. V was clipped by 4 bases and J by 0 bases, with 13 bases between them. CDR3 in amino acids: CASSPGWSANTGELFF. CDR3 nucleotide sequence: TGCGCCAGCAGCCCTGGCTGGAGTGCGAACACCGGGGAGCTGTTTTTT.

This clone was observed a handful of times. This rearrangement joins TRBV11-3 to TRBJ1-1, with 9 bases identical to TRBD1. The CDR3 contains 15 residues. Per germline, CDR1 SGHNT and CDR2 YENEEA. The V and J ends lost 2 bases and 1 base, in that order; junction bases with no gene match: 2. This chain's CDR3 is CASSLSGQGNTEAFF. CDR3 coding DNA: TGTGCCAGCAGCTTATCGGGACAGGGGAACACTGAAGCTTTCTTT.

In this sample, this clone turned up a few times. The chain employs TRBV27 and TRBJ1-4, with D maybe TRBD1 (5 bases). The germline V gene has CDR1 MNHEY and CDR2 SMNVEV (reference sequence). CDR3 length: 16 amino acids. Trimming cost V 5 bases and J 8 bases, with 21 bases left between them. The DNA of the CDR3 is TGTGCCAGCAGTAGTTGGGGGAGGGGAAGGGAGGAAAAACTGTTTTTT. This sequence encodes CASSSWGRGREEKLFF.

The rearrangement joins TRBV13 to TRBJ1-2; the match to TRBD1 covers 7 bases. The J segment lost 5 bases and the V segment lost 5 bases, leaving 5 bases of the junction unmatched. The CDR3 covers 13 residues. Germline CDR1 PRHDT, CDR2 FYEKMQ (reference sequence). The CDR3 DNA sequence: TGTGCCAGCAGCGTCGGGACAGTGTATGGCTACACCTTC. It yields the protein CASSVGTVYGYTF.

J is TRBJ2-3 and V is TRBV7-9, with D possibly matching TRBD2 (6 bases). The germline V gene encodes CDR1 SEHNR and CDR2 FQNEAQ (reference sequence). This CDR3 is 14 amino acids long. Trimming stripped 4 bases from V and 5 bases from J, with 13 bases between. The CDR3 reads CASSSSAGGDTQYF. The CDR3 DNA is TGTGCCAGCAGCTCATCCGCCGGGGGAGATACGCAGTATTTT.

The CDR3 bases are TGCAGCGTTGGGGAGGGCTATGGCTACACCTTC. As protein: CSVGEGYGYTF. The chain joins TRBV29-1 to TRBJ1-2; D uncertain. The CDR3 sequence is 11 residues long. The germline gives CDR1 SQVTM, CDR2 ANQGSEA. The V and J ends lost 4 bases and 4 bases respectively, with 7 bases between them.

The chain combines TRBV30 with TRBJ2-5, with TRBD1 matching 8 bases. CDR1 GTSNPN and CDR2 SVGIG come from the germline V gene (reference sequence). The CDR3 has 14 amino acids. J lost 5 bases, V lost 0 bases, and 5 bases had no gene match. The CDR3, as DNA: TGTGCCTGGAGTGTCCCCAGGGGGCACGAGACCCAGTACTTC. Its translation is CAWSVPRGHETQYF.

The chain couples TRBV5-6 to TRBJ1-6, with 7 bases fitting TRBD1. This CDR3 is 14 amino acids long. The J segment lost 7 bases and the V segment lost 3 bases, leaving 4 bases of the junction unmatched. The V gene's germline CDR1 is SGHDT and CDR2 YYEEEE. Here the CDR3 reads CASSSDRENSPLHF. CDR3 sequence (DNA): TGTGCCAGCAGCTCCGACAGGGAAAATTCACCCCTCCACTTT.

The gene calls are TRBV28 and TRBJ1-6; D is uncertain. Trimming took off 2 bases at V and 9 bases at J, with 11 bases between the two ends. The germline gives CDR1 MDHEN, CDR2 SYDVKM. The CDR3 has 14 residues. The CDR3 loop is CASSLGIPGSPLHF. CDR3 DNA: TGTGCCAGCAGTTTAGGCATACCGGGTTCACCCCTCCACTTT.

CDR3 amino acids: CASSGSSVYWAKNIQYF. In nucleotides, the CDR3 is TGTGCCAGCAGTGGATCTAGCGTTTATTGGGCCAAAAACATTCAGTACTTC. The rearrangement joins TRBV2 to TRBJ2-4; D perhaps matches TRBD2 (6 bases). Germline V gene data show CDR1 as SNHLY and CDR2 as FYNNEI. CDR3 length: 17 amino acids. V dropped 4 bases and J dropped 1 base, with 17 bases sitting between them.

This chain connects TRBV5-1 to TRBJ1-4, with TRBD1 matching over 7 bases. The germline V gene encodes CDR1 SGHRS and CDR2 YFSETQ. V was clipped by 2 bases and J by 4 bases; unmatched bases: 8. The CDR3 has 16 residues. In nucleotides, the CDR3 is TGCGCCAGCAGCTTTACAGGGGCCCTTGGTAATGAAAAACTGTTTTTT. Translating gives CASSFTGALGNEKLFF. The full variable domain, in which reference TRBV5-1 and TRBJ1-4 provide the parts outside the CDR3, is KAGVTQTPRYLIKTRGQQVTLSCSPISGHRSVSWYQQTPGQGLQFLFEYFSETQRNKGNFPGRFSGRQFSNSRSEMNVSTLELGDSALYLCASSFTGALGNEKLFFGSGTQLSVL.

This rearrangement joins TRBV4-1 to TRBJ2-7; a possible D gene is TRBD2 (5 bases). The germline CDR1 and CDR2 sequences are MGHRA and YSYEKL. The CDR3 consists of 15 residues. The V end lost 0 bases, the J end lost 3 bases, and 12 bases lay between the germline ends. In DNA, the CDR3 is TGCGCCAGCAGCCAAGATAATTTGGGAGACTACGAGCAGTACTTC. Protein product: CASSQDNLGDYEQYF.

The rearrangement links TRBV9 to TRBJ2-1; 9 nucleotides agree with TRBD2. V lost 4 bases to trimming and J lost 8 bases; unmatched junction nucleotides: 13. CDR1 and CDR2 (germline): SGDLS, YYNGEE. This CDR3 has 16 amino acids. The CDR3 reads CASSPRGSGRRDEQFF. As DNA, the CDR3 is TGTGCCAGCAGCCCCAGGGGGAGCGGGAGGAGGGATGAGCAGTTCTTC.

The chain is built from TRBV20-1 and TRBJ2-3; a weak D match, TRBD2 (6 bases). V was shortened by 3 bases and J by 3 bases, with 16 bases between the two germline ends. Germline values: CDR1 DFQATT, CDR2 SNEGSKA (reference sequence). CDR3 length equals 15 residues. The CDR3, as DNA: TGCAGTGCTAGTAGGCCGGGACTGGGGACAGATACGCAGTATTTT. Protein product: CSASRPGLGTDTQYF.